Each of the 25 T cell receptor beta chains below was sequenced from the same sample in a study of shared clonotypes between healthy human individuals. Profiled with immunoSEQ multiplex PCR; TCRdb holds only in-frame clones, not every one. Of some 550,000 clones listed, 97% were seen once; the top ten hold roughly 0.055%. The sequenced sample was naive CD4+ T cells sorted from blood. Noted subset: CD45RA+ positively selected. The receptors derive from a woman aged 25 to 39 in good health.

The V call is TRBV9, the J call TRBJ2-6; 12 positions agree with TRBD2. This CDR3 has 20 residues. V trimming: 0 bases; J trimming: 0 bases; junction bases outside the gene matches: 7. Germline CDR1 is SGDLS and CDR2 is YYNGEE. CDR3 coding DNA: TGTGCCAGCAGCGTAGCGAGACTAGCGGGAGTGGGCTCTGGGGCCAACGTCCTGACTTTC. It codes for CASSVARLAGVGSGANVLTF.

This sequence joins TRBV5-1 and TRBJ2-7, with TRBD1 identical over 8 bases. The CDR3 runs to 14 residues. The V segment lost 4 bases and the J segment 3 bases; nucleotides outside the gene matches: 6. Germline V gene lookup returns CDR1 SGHRS and CDR2 YFSETQ. CDR3 nucleotide sequence: TGCGCCAGCAGCGAGACAGGGGATGGCTACGAGCAGTACTTC. Protein sequence: CASSETGDGYEQYF.

This chain links TRBV7-9 with TRBJ2-4; 10 bases are shared with TRBD2. After removal of 4 bases from V and 1 base from J, the junction contained 7 bases not matched to a gene. Germline V gives CDR1 SEHNR, CDR2 FQNEAQ (reference sequence). This CDR3 has 17 amino acids. The CDR3 DNA is TGTGCCAGCAGCTACACTAGCGGGGTGAGGGCCAAAAACATTCAGTACTTC. As protein: CASSYTSGVRAKNIQYF.

The V gene is TRBV7-2, the J gene TRBJ2-3; no clear D. The CDR3 spans 14 residues. The V end lost 1 base, the J end lost 4 bases, and 9 bases lay between the germline ends. Germline values: CDR1 SGHTA, CDR2 FQGNSA. The DNA for the CDR3 is TGTGCCAGCAGCTTAGTTCGGGTAGCAGATACGCAGTATTTT. Encoded protein: CASSLVRVADTQYF.

The chain combines TRBV28 with TRBJ2-5; maybe TRBD2 (7 bases). The CDR3 has 15 residues. CDR1 and CDR2 (germline): MDHEN, SYDVKM. Deletions cut 9 bases from V and 5 bases from J, with 22 bases between. Written as DNA, the CDR3 is TGTGCCAGTAGCGACGTAAGGGGGGGGAGGGAGACCCAGTACTTC. Translated, it gives CASSDVRGGRETQYF.

V usage is TRBV5-4 and J usage is TRBJ2-7; 8 nucleotides line up with TRBD2. Germline trimming cut 5 bases from V and 4 bases from J; bases unmatched to any gene: 8. The CDR3 covers 14 residues. The germline V gene has CDR1 SGHNT and CDR2 YYREEE (reference sequence). The chain's CDR3 is CASSFSGEGYEQYF. The CDR3 DNA reads as TGTGCCAGCAGTTTTAGCGGGGAGGGGTACGAGCAGTACTTC.

The rearrangement uses TRBV27 and TRBJ2-3, with TRBD2 matching over 9 bases. CDR1 is MNHEY, CDR2 SMNVEV, per germline (reference sequence). This CDR3 has 18 residues. V lost 7 bases, J lost 4 bases, and 18 bases stayed unmatched. CDR3 DNA: TGTGCCAGCACCGCGGTTAGATCTAGCGGGAAATTCGCAGATACGCAGTATTTT. Translation gives CASTAVRSSGKFADTQYF.

This chain joins TRBV19 and TRBJ2-7, with 11 bases that match TRBD1. V trimming: 6 bases; J trimming: 5 bases; junction bases outside the gene matches: 6. The CDR3 is made up of 14 amino acids. Looked up from germline, CDR1 is LNHDA and CDR2 is SQIVND (reference sequence). In DNA, the CDR3 is TGTGCCAGTAGCGGACAGGGGGCGGCCCACGAGCAGTACTTC. It is translated as CASSGQGAAHEQYF.

This chain joins TRBV27 and TRBJ2-4; D gene uncertain. V was trimmed by 7 bases and J by 0 bases, leaving 10 bases between them. Germline CDR1 is MNHEY and CDR2 is SMNVEV (reference sequence). The CDR3 has 14 residues. CDR3 protein: CASTRNLAKNIQYF. CDR3 DNA: TGTGCCAGCACTCGGAACCTAGCCAAAAACATTCAGTACTTC.

V gene TRBV28 combines with J gene TRBJ1-1, with D perhaps TRBD1 (6 bases). Germline CDR1 reads MDHEN; CDR2 reads SYDVKM. The V gene lost 4 bases and the J gene lost 11 bases, with 26 bases spanning the gap. The CDR3 consists of 16 residues. CDR3: CASSSPAAQGFGAAFF. The CDR3 region has the DNA TGTGCCAGCAGTTCCCCCGCCGCACAGGGTTTCGGTGCGGCTTTCTTT.

The chain links TRBV6-5 to TRBJ2-3; 11 bases match TRBD1. CDR1 is MNHEY and CDR2 is SVGAGI in the germline V gene. Germline trimming cut 4 bases from V and 5 bases from J; bases unmatched to any gene: 5. The CDR3 sequence is 15 residues long. CDR3 amino acids: CASSFGQGARDTQYF. DNA for the CDR3: TGTGCCAGCAGTTTCGGACAGGGGGCGAGAGATACGCAGTATTTT.

V and J are TRBV7-9 and TRBJ2-3; 12 bases agree with TRBD2. The V and J ends lost 6 bases and 1 base, in that order; junction bases with no gene match: 5. CDR1 and CDR2 from the germline V gene are SEHNR and FQNEAQ (reference sequence). The CDR3 has 16 amino acids. The CDR3 sequence: CASRRRTSGGTDTQYF. The DNA for the CDR3 is TGTGCCAGCAGAAGGCGGACTAGCGGGGGCACAGATACGCAGTATTTT.

The V call is TRBV5-4, the J call TRBJ1-2; D possibly corresponds to TRBD1 (5 bases). Germline assignment: CDR1 SGHNT and CDR2 YYREEE (reference sequence). This CDR3 region has 15 residues. V lost 5 bases to trimming and J lost 4 bases, with 18 bases between them. The CDR3 sequence: CASSPGGVSSYGYTF. For the CDR3, the DNA is TGTGCCAGCAGTCCTGGGGGGGTTTCATCCTATGGCTACACCTTC.

This clone has a handful of counts. The chain carries TRBV10-3 and TRBJ1-3; D is possibly TRBD1 (5 bases). Germline values: CDR1 ENHRY, CDR2 SYGVKD. V dropped 6 bases and J dropped 2 bases, with 8 bases sitting between them. The CDR3 length is 13 residues. The DNA of the CDR3 is TGTGCCATCAGCAGGGAGGCTGGAAACACCATATATTTT. This codes for CAISREAGNTIYF.

This clone was picked up one time. This chain uses TRBV13 with TRBJ1-4; D gene uncertain. Germline-derived CDR1 and CDR2 are PRHDT and FYEKMQ (reference sequence). The CDR3 sequence is 16 residues long. Trimming shortened V by 5 bases and J by 0 bases, and 13 bases separated the two germline ends. CDR3: CASSPQPIATNEKLFF. CDR3 bases: TGTGCCAGCAGCCCCCAACCTATAGCAACTAATGAAAAACTGTTTTTT.

The chain has TRBV28 and TRBJ1-4; TRBD1 is a possible D gene (6 bases). From germline, CDR1 is MDHEN and CDR2 SYDVKM. CDR3 length equals 14 residues. V shed 8 bases and J shed 0 bases, with 10 bases lying between them. CDR3 DNA: TGTGCCAGCGAGACAGGCGCAACTAATGAAAAACTGTTTTTT. Protein: CASETGATNEKLFF.

The chain uses TRBV19 and TRBJ2-7; 10 bases are a match to TRBD2. Germline CDR1 LNHDA, CDR2 SQIVND (reference sequence). CDR3 length equals 16 residues. The V gene end was trimmed by 5 bases and the J gene end by 0 bases; junction bases not matched to a gene: 7. Here the CDR3 reads CASSAVAGGSSYEQYF. The CDR3 bases are TGTGCCAGTAGTGCGGTAGCGGGGGGAAGCTCCTACGAGCAGTACTTC.

The rearrangement joins TRBV2 to TRBJ1-5, with no clear D. Trimming stripped 4 bases from V and 0 bases from J, with 7 bases between. The CDR3 has 14 amino acids. Germline CDR1 reads SNHLY; CDR2 reads FYNNEI. The CDR3 spells CASSGLASNQPQHF. The CDR3 nucleotides are TGTGCCAGCAGTGGGCTGGCTAGCAATCAGCCCCAGCATTTT.

V and J are TRBV6-4 and TRBJ2-2, with 8 nucleotides matching TRBD1. The CDR3 loop spans 16 amino acids. V shed 7 bases and J 1 base; nucleotides not matched to a gene: 8. CDR1 and CDR2 (germline): MRHNA, SNTAGT. CDR3 coding DNA: TGTGCCAGCACTGAACAGGGGGACTTGAACACCGGGGAGCTGTTTTTT. As protein: CASTEQGDLNTGELFF.

This rearrangement joins TRBV6-6 to TRBJ1-1; D may be TRBD1 (5 bases). V gave up 0 bases and J gave up 0 bases, with 11 bases separating them. Germline-derived CDR1 and CDR2 are MNHNY and SVGAGI (reference sequence). The CDR3 runs 16 residues. The CDR3, as DNA: TGTGCCAGCAGTTACTCGAAACGACAGATGAACACTGAAGCTTTCTTT. Its protein is CASSYSKRQMNTEAFF.

The chain recombines TRBV6-4 with TRBJ1-1; 10 nucleotides align to TRBD1. CDR1 MRHNA and CDR2 SNTAGT come from the germline V gene. The CDR3 covers 13 residues. The ends lost 7 bases at V and 5 bases at J; junction bases unmatched: 4. DNA for the CDR3: TGTGCCAGCACTGGACAGGGGGGAACTGAAGCTTTCTTT. Translation: CASTGQGGTEAFF.

The chain couples TRBV5-4 to TRBJ2-1; maybe TRBD2 (6 bases). The V gene's germline CDR1 is SGHNT and CDR2 YYREEE (reference sequence). The ends were cut back, 3 bases at V and 4 bases at J, with 14 bases in the middle. The CDR3 contains 15 residues. CDR3 DNA sequence: TGTGCCAGCAGCTGGATAGCGGCTCCATACAATGAGCAGTTCTTC. As protein: CASSWIAAPYNEQFF.

The CDR3 nucleotides read TGTGCCAGCAGTTACAGGGACGGTACAGATACGCAGTATTTT. Its translation: CASSYRDGTDTQYF. The V and J genes are TRBV6-6 and TRBJ2-3; either TRBD1 or TRBD2 may supply D (5 bases each). This CDR3 spans 14 amino acids. V was trimmed by 2 bases and J by 3 bases, leaving 9 bases between them. The germline V gene has CDR1 MNHNY and CDR2 SVGAGI (reference sequence).

The rearrangement links TRBV6-5 to TRBJ2-3; D remains unclear. Germline values: CDR1 MNHEY, CDR2 SVGAGI. V dropped 2 bases and J dropped 2 bases, with 5 bases sitting between them. The CDR3 sequence is 13 residues long. This CDR3 is CASSYPPTDTQYF. In nucleotides, the CDR3 is TGTGCCAGCAGTTACCCCCCCACAGATACGCAGTATTTT.

The rearrangement uses TRBV19 and TRBJ2-5; TRBD2 agrees at 15 bases. Germline-derived CDR1 and CDR2 are LNHDA and SQIVND (reference sequence). The junction had 13 bases not matched to a gene; V was cut back by 5 bases and J by 0 bases. The CDR3 consists of 20 residues. CDR3 nucleotides: TGTGCCAGTAGTGGCGGGGACCGCGGACTAGCGGGAGGGCACCAAGAGACCCAGTACTTC. Amino acid sequence: CASSGGDRGLAGGHQETQYF.